This note documents a single T cell receptor beta chain sequence. Its antigen is unknown. Base quality data are lacking; no much larger clone is found one base away. The data stem from a study of blood T cell repertoires in COVID-19 (dated by TCRdb to 2018 to 2020). For the wider study: Collaborator samples came from the United States, Italy and Spain and covered acute and convalescent phases of COVID-19. Sample metadata almost always included a de-identified subject ID, COVID-19 status, age in years and sex. Where HLA class I and class II types were available, the types were taken from metadata supplied by the sample provider, not from assay-based typing. Subjects who had been exposed to COVID-19, were actively infected with it, or had recovered from it provided the deeply sampled blood TCRbeta repertoires that made up the dataset. The prospective study material was composed of cDNA or gDNA derived from T cells, B-cell-depleted T cells, or PBMCs. The repertoires were released in a freely available public database intended as a resource for research on the immune response to SARS-CoV-2. The samples were drawn from the first 160 participants of the ongoing ImmuneRACE study and from roughly 1,300 subjects provided by 6 global collaborators. Points the paper makes about the study in general: How much clinical and demographic metadata was included differed by source and by participant, and the metadata was provided uncurated.

TCRbeta CDR3 regions were amplified from genomic DNA by means of the immunoSEQ Assay, a bias-controlled multiplex PCR. On the authors' methods: Nucleated cell counts per sample were estimated from amplification of reference gene primers within the assay. Sequence reads were collapsed and filtered to measure the absolute abundance of every unique TCRbeta CDR3 rearrangement. For each sample, productive Simpson clonality was calculated as the square root of Simpson's diversity index over productive rearrangements. In TCRdb, the immuneACCESS table is reduced to in-frame sequences with V and J assigned. These tables do not hold every clone; where another copy was compared, an unresolved V gene accounts for under half, and the others remain unexplained. V, J and clone size are those of that table, while D and trimming were read from the DNA. The sample table lists 20,000 or so clones, 80% to 95% of them with a count of one. Over 3% of the sample comes from the top ten.

Whole blood was collected in K2EDTA tubes by collaborating institutions according to the institutions' own protocols. For TCRbeta analysis, collaborator samples were shipped as frozen whole blood, as isolated PBMCs, or as DNA extracted from either sample type. Compared with germline, V lacks 0 bases and J lacks 4 bases; bases without a gene match: 8. Based on the germline V gene, the CDR1 and CDR2 sequences are SGHRS and YFSETQ. There are 17 amino acids in the CDR3, from cysteine to phenylalanine inclusive. The entry retains the CDR3 DNA only, 51 bases that are in frame from base 1. The receptor chain draws on TRBV5-1 and TRBJ2-1; TRBD2 fits 9 bases in the junction. This clonotype was sampled from an older woman with active COVID-19. Sequencing was performed on peripheral blood. The sequence in DNA is TGCGCCAGCAGCTTGGCTTTAGCGGGAGCGGGGTACAATGAGCAGTTCTTC. It codes for CASSLALAGAGYNEQFF.